This T cell receptor (beta chain) was recovered during a study of T-cell reconstitution after alpha-beta-depleted transplantation in children (TCRdb year 2016). The study in broad terms: T-cell immune reconstitution after TCRalphabeta/CD19-depleted allogeneic hematopoietic cell transplantation in children was quantitatively tracked in the study by means of TCR repertoire profiling.

On this clonotype itself: The antigen it binds to is not known. No much larger clone exists at a distance of one base, and base qualities are not known.

Libraries were prepared through PCR. Instrument used: Illumina HiSeq 2500. To normalize quantification of the TCRbeta repertoire, the TCR libraries were built with molecular barcoding that relied on unique molecular identifiers. The raw public reads went through TCRdb reprocessing: fastp at Q25, MiXCR clone calling, in-frame beta chains kept. Rows with one shared CDR3 protein collapse into an entry with the most common genes and DNA. The sample table shows over 300,000 distinct CDR3 sequences, and 10% are seen once. Jointly, the top ten make up approximately 2.3% of the sample. This TCR was recovered from a human donor who donated a stem cell graft to a child with acute lymphoblastic leukemia. The input for sequencing was PBMCs from the stem cell graft donor, taken from the stem cell graft.

CDR3 sequence: CAISGGPASYEQYF. The DNA reads TGTGCCATCAGTGGAGGCCCAGCCTCCTACGAGCAGTACTTC. The rearranged chain carries TRBV10-3 and TRBJ2-7; the D gene remains uncertain. The CDR1 and CDR2 encoded by the germline V gene are ENHRY and SYGVKD. The trim is 4 bases for V and 0 bases for J, with a gap of 10 bases between the germline ends. The cysteine opens and the phenylalanine closes a CDR3 of 14 amino acids. Only the CDR3 DNA is retained, 42 bases long and in frame from the first base.